The 22 T cell receptor beta chains presented below share a single source sample, sequenced in a study of tumor and adjacent non-tumor tissue in lung cancer. No cell sorting was done before RNA was extracted from the tissue. TCRbeta libraries were built with three rounds of nested PCR, modified from ARM-PCR. MiXCR was run by TCRdb on the multiplex PCR reads, yielding one entry per CDR3 protein. The sample consists of under 95,000 distinct CDR3 sequences, approximately 57% of them appearing once. The sequencing sample was made of lung tumor tissue. The receptors were sampled from a man in his 70s with non-small cell lung cancer.

Worth noting for this clonotype: A read error may account for a junction end that differs from germline. The chain links TRBV4-1 to TRBJ2-7; 8 nucleotides line up with TRBD1. Germline V lookup: CDR1 MGHRA, CDR2 YSYEKL. The CDR3 totals 15 residues. The CDR3 DNA follows: TGCGCCTGCAGCCAAGCACAGGGGGTTCTTTGCGAGCAGTACTTC. It encodes CACSQAQGVLCEQYF.

Comment on this clonotype: A junction end diverges from the germline sequence, so it may reflect a read error. This rearrangement joins TRBV5-1 to TRBJ2-7, with D perhaps matching TRBD2 (6 bases). Germline CDR1 SGHRS, CDR2 YFSETQ. The CDR3 totals 15 residues. CDR3 sequence: CASSWLAGTTYKQYF. CDR3 bases: TGCGCCAGCAGCTGGTTGGCGGGGACGACCTACAAGCAGTACTTC.

This clonotype appeared a few times. V and J are TRBV7-2 and TRBJ2-2, with D hard to call. CDR1 is SGHTA and CDR2 is FQGNSA in the germline V gene. V was shortened by 2 bases and J by 4 bases, with 14 bases between the two germline ends. The CDR3 runs to 16 residues. The CDR3 reads CASSLSLSIGTGELFF. The CDR3 DNA is TGTGCCAGCAGCTTAAGCCTCTCTATCGGCACCGGGGAGCTGTTTTTT. Variable domain in full (rest from reference TRBV7-2 and TRBJ2-2): GAGVSQSPSNKVTEKGKDVELRCDPISGHTALYWYRQSLGQGLEFLIYFQGNSAPDKSGLPSDRFSAERTGGSVSTLTIQRTQQEDSAVYLCASSLSLSIGTGELFFGEGSRLTVL.

This clonotype has more than one count but fewer than ten. The chain links TRBV29-1 to TRBJ2-1, with D tentatively TRBD2 (6 bases). Germline CDR1 is SQVTM and CDR2 is ANQGSEA. This CDR3 spans 14 amino acids. The V end lost 6 bases, the J end lost 4 bases, and 16 bases lay between the germline ends. The CDR3 reads CSVGTCGAYNEQFF. Here the CDR3 DNA reads TGCAGCGTCGGAACTTGCGGGGCATACAATGAGCAGTTCTTC.

This clonotype showed up just a few times. The chain employs TRBV29-1 and TRBJ2-7; D gene ambiguous. From germline, CDR1 is SQVTM and CDR2 ANQGSEA. The ends were cut back, 3 bases at V and 9 bases at J, with 18 bases in the middle. This CDR3 has 13 amino acids. The CDR3 reads CSVESPASYRQYF. CDR3 in DNA: TGCAGCGTTGAGTCCCCCGCATCCTACAGGCAGTACTTC.

This clonotype was observed a single time. One end of the junction varies from germline; a read error may be responsible. The chain recombines TRBV6-1 with TRBJ2-2; tentatively, D is TRBD1 (6 bases). The CDR3 is 16 residues long. Germline V lookup: CDR1 MNHNS, CDR2 SASEGT. The DNA for the CDR3 is TGTACCAGCAGTGGTTCACAGGGTTCGGATACCGGGGAGCTGTTTTTT. Amino acids: CTSSGSQGSDTGELFF.

In the case of this clonotype: A read error may be the cause here, since a much bigger clone is one base away. The chain links TRBV29-1 to TRBJ2-7; a weak D match, TRBD2 (7 bases). This CDR3 is 13 amino acids long. The germline V gene has CDR1 SQVTM and CDR2 ANQGSEA. CDR3 in amino acids: CSVGGGAVYDQYF. The CDR3 DNA follows: TGCAGCGTTGGAGGGGGGGCAGTCTACGATCAGTACTTC.

The rearrangement joins TRBV11-2 to TRBJ2-7, with a weak D call TRBD1 (8 bases). The CDR3 runs to 15 residues. Germline V lookup: CDR1 SGHAT, CDR2 FQNNGV. The V end was cut by 1 base, the J end by 3 bases, with 13 bases between. Written as DNA, the CDR3 is TGTGCCAGCAGCTTAGGACAGGGGAGGGTCTACGAGCAGTACTTC. This codes for CASSLGQGRVYEQYF.

Concerning this clonotype: A junction end diverges from the germline sequence, so it may reflect a read error. The CDR3 spells CASSLTGTRAETQYF. The CDR3 DNA is TGTGCCAGCAGCTTAACGGGGACCAGGGCAGAGACCCAATACTTC. The chain is built from TRBV11-2 and TRBJ2-5; D is perhaps TRBD1 or TRBD2 (5 bases each). Germline CDR1 and CDR2: SGHAT and FQNNGV. This CDR3 spans 15 amino acids.

The table lists this clonotype with many counts. The chain has TRBV10-2 and TRBJ2-7; perhaps TRBD1 as D (5 bases). Germline assignment: CDR1 WSHSY and CDR2 SAAADI. The V end was cut by 3 bases, the J end by 3 bases, with 9 bases between. This CDR3 has 13 amino acids. CDR3: CASSDSGFYEQYF. The CDR3 DNA sequence: TGCGCCAGCAGTGATTCAGGGTTCTACGAGCAGTACTTC.

Note on this clonotype: A much larger clonotype is one base distant, so this may be a read error. This sequence joins TRBV6-5 and TRBJ1-2; maybe TRBD1 (6 bases). The CDR3 length is 14 residues. Trimming took off 6 bases at V and 6 bases at J, with 17 bases between the two ends. The V gene's germline CDR1 is MNHEY and CDR2 SVGAGI. CDR3 nucleotide sequence: TGTGCCAGCAGCCCCGAGTGTAGGGGGGATGGCTACACCTTC. Residues: CASSPECRGDGYTF.

This clonotype showed up just a few times. This CDR3 fails to terminate in the conserved phenylalanine or tryptophan, so it likely reflects a read error. This rearrangement joins TRBV5-1 to TRBJ2-1, with 8 positions matching TRBD2. The length of the CDR3 is 16 residues. Germline V CDR1 and CDR2: SGHRS, YFSETQ. The junction had 12 bases not matched to a gene; V was cut back by 0 bases and J by 10 bases. The DNA of the CDR3 is TGCGCCAGCAGCTTGGGGGGAACTAGCGGAGAAAGGGAGCAGTTCCTC. Its translation is CASSLGGTSGEREQFL.

The rearrangement joins TRBV29-1 to TRBJ1-1; D unresolved. The CDR3 has 12 residues. Between the trimmed V and J ends, which lost 5 bases and 7 bases, there was a span of 14 bases. Germline CDR1 and CDR2: SQVTM and ANQGSEA. The CDR3 DNA follows: TGCAGCGTTAGGACGGGATTCAGTGAAGCTTTCTTT. Translation: CSVRTGFSEAFF.

This clonotype was recorded at least ten times. The gene calls are TRBV20-1 and TRBJ2-2; 8 positions agree with TRBD1. There are 14 residues in the CDR3. Per germline, CDR1 DFQATT and CDR2 SNEGSKA (reference sequence). Trimming at V came to 6 bases and at J to 3 bases, leaving 6 bases not matched to a gene. CDR3 DNA sequence: TGCAGTGCAAAGGACAGGGTGGACACCGGGGAGCTGTTTTTT. Encoded protein: CSAKDRVDTGELFF.

As for this clonotype: This could be a read error, since a much larger clone is one nucleotide away. The chain couples TRBV20-1 to TRBJ2-1; D is ambiguous. The V gene's germline CDR1 is DFQATT and CDR2 SNEGSKA (reference sequence). The CDR3 totals 12 residues. The DNA for the CDR3 is TGCAGTGCTAGATTCAGTTACAATGAGCAGTCCTTC. Encoded protein: CSARFSYNEQSF.

The V call is TRBV11-2, the J call TRBJ1-5; TRBD1 is a possible D gene (5 bases). Germline V gene sequence: CDR1 SGHAT, CDR2 FQNNGV. Trimming removed 9 bases from V and 8 bases from J, with 26 bases in between. CDR3 length: 16 amino acids. CDR3 sequence: CASPQGGGGIDEPQHF. CDR3 nucleotide sequence: TGTGCCAGTCCCCAGGGCGGTGGAGGTATCGATGAGCCCCAGCATTTT.

Worth noting for this clonotype: A read error may explain this, as a much larger clone is one base away. This chain links TRBV28 with TRBJ1-5; maybe TRBD1 (6 bases). Germline-derived CDR1 and CDR2 are MDHEN and SYDVKM. This CDR3 spans 16 amino acids. The ends were cut back, 6 bases at V and 3 bases at J, with 18 bases in the middle. DNA of the CDR3: TGTGCCAGCAGCGCCACACAGGGCACTCTCAATCAGCCCCAGCATTTT. Its protein product is CASSATQGTLNQPQHF.

A remark on this clonotype: The junction differs from germline at one of its ends, possibly a read error. This chain connects TRBV5-4 to TRBJ2-2, with 9 bases matching TRBD2. CDR1 SGHNT and CDR2 YYREEE come from the germline V gene (reference sequence). This CDR3 is built from 15 residues. CDR3 bases: TGTGCCAGCAGAGTAGGACTAGCGTCCACCCGGGAGCTGTTTTTT. Protein: CASRVGLASTRELFF. The full variable domain, completed using reference TRBV5-4 and TRBJ2-2, is ETGVTQSPTHLIKTRGQQVTLRCSSQSGHNTVSWYQQALGQGPQFIFQYYREEENGRGNFPPRFSGLQFPNYSSELNVNALELDDSALYLCASRVGLASTRELFFGEGSRLTVL.

This clonotype was recorded at least ten times. The chain employs TRBV11-2 and TRBJ2-7; D is possibly TRBD2 (5 bases). CDR3 length: 13 residues. V dropped 3 bases and J dropped 6 bases, with 12 bases sitting between them. The germline V gene has CDR1 SGHAT and CDR2 FQNNGV. CDR3 sequence: CASSLNLEGEQYF. DNA of the CDR3: TGTGCCAGCAGCTTGAACCTCGAGGGCGAGCAGTACTTC. Full variable domain (missing parts from reference TRBV11-2 and TRBJ2-7): EAGVAQSPRYKIIEKRQSVAFWCNPISGHATLYWYQQILGQGPKLLIQFQNNGVVDDSQLPKDRFSAERLKGVDSTLKIQPAKLEDSAVYLCASSLNLEGEQYFGPGTRLTVT.

This chain links TRBV2 with TRBJ2-6; no definite D call. V lost 7 bases, J lost 2 bases, and 9 bases lay in between. The CDR3 has 14 amino acids. In germline, CDR1 is SNHLY, CDR2 FYNNEI. The CDR3 protein is CASNPQAGANVLTF. CDR3 coding DNA: TGTGCCAGCAATCCCCAGGCTGGGGCCAACGTCCTGACTTTC.

Notes on this clonotype: No conserved phenylalanine or tryptophan is present at the end of the CDR3, so a read error is the likely explanation. Because the CDR3's place on the DNA is in doubt, the DNA is left out and the CDR3 is given as listed by TCRdb. The V and J genes are TRBV4-1 and TRBJ2-1; the table's D call TRBD2 went unverified against the DNA. The CDR3 is 18 amino acids in total, end residues counted. Germline V gene sequence: CDR1 MGHRA, CDR2 YSYEKL. The CDR3 protein is CASSQDFGGRRMSDEQLI.

Ten or more counts support this clonotype. The chain carries TRBV5-6 and TRBJ2-7; 7 nucleotides match TRBD1. This CDR3 comprises 15 residues. V was clipped by 4 bases and J by 1 base; unmatched bases: 8. Germline V lookup: CDR1 SGHDT, CDR2 YYEEEE. The CDR3 nucleotides read TGTGCCAGCAGCGGGGGTTTGGGACAGTCCTACGAGCAGTACTTC. Protein sequence: CASSGGLGQSYEQYF.